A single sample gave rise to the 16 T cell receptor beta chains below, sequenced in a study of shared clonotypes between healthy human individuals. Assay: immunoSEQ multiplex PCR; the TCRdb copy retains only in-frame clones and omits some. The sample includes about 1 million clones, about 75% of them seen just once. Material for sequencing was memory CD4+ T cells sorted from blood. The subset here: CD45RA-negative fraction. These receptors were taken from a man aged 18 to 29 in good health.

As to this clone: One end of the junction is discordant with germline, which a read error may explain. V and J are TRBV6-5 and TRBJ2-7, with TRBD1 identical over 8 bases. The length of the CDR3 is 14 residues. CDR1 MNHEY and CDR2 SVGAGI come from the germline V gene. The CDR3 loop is CASRDDLIQGVRVF. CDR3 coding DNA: TGTGCCAGCAGGGACGATTTAATACAGGGGGTACGCGTGTTC.

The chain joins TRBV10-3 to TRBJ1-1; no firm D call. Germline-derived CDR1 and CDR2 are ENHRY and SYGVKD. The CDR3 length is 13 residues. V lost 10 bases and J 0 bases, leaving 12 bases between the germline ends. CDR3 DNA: TGTGCCACCCGTCCGGGCTTGAACACTGAAGCTTTCTTT. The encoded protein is CATRPGLNTEAFF.

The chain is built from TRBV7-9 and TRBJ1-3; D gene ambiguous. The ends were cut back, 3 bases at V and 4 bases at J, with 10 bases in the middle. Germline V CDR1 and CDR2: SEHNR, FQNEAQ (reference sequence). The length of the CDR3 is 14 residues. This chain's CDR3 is CASSFRSPGNTIYF. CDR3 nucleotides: TGTGCCAGCAGCTTTCGCAGCCCCGGAAACACCATATATTTT.

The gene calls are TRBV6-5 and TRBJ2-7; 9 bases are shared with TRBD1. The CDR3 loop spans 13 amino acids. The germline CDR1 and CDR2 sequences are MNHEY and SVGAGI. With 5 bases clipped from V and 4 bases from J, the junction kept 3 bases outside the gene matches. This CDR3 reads CASSRGQGYEQYF. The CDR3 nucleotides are TGTGCCAGCAGTCGGGGACAGGGATACGAGCAGTACTTC.

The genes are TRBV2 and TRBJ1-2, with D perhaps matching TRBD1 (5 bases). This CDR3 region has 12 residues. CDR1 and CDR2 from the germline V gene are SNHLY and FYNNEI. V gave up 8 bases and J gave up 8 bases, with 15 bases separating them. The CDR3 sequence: CASLLQVAGYTF. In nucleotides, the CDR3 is TGTGCCAGCCTCTTACAGGTTGCAGGCTACACCTTC.

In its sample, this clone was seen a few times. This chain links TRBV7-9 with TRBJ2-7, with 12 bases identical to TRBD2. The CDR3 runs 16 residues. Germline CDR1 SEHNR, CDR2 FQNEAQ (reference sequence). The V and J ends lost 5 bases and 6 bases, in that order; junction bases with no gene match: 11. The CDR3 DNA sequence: TGTGCCAGCAGCATACTGACTAGCGGGAGTTCCAGCGAGCAGTACTTC. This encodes CASSILTSGSSSEQYF. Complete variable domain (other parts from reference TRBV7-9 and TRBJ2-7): DTGVSQNPRHKITKRGQNVTFRCDPISEHNRLYWYRQTLGQGPEFLTYFQNEAQLEKSRLLSDRFSAERPKGSFSTLEIQRTEQGDSAMYLCASSILTSGSSSEQYFGPGTRLTVT.

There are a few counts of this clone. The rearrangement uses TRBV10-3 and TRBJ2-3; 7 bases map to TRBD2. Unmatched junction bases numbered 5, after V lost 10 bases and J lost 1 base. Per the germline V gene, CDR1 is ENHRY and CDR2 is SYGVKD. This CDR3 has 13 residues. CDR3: CATQREGTDTQYF. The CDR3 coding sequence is TGTGCCACTCAGCGGGAAGGCACAGATACGCAGTATTTT.

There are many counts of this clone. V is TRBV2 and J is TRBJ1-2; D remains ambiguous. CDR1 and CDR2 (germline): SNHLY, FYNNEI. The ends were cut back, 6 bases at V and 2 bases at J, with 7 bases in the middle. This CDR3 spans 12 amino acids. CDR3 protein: CASRGFNYGYTF. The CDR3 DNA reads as TGTGCCAGCAGGGGCTTCAACTATGGCTACACCTTC.

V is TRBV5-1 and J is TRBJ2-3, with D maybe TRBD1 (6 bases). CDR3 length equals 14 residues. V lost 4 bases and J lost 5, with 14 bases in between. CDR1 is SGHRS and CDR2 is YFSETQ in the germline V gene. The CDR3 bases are TGCGCCAGCAGCACTGGGGGCCAGGGAGATACGCAGTATTTT. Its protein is CASSTGGQGDTQYF.

This CDR3 is CAWSQGALYEQYF. The CDR3 coding sequence is TGTGCCTGGAGTCAGGGGGCTCTATACGAGCAGTACTTC. V is TRBV30 and J is TRBJ2-7, with TRBD1 identical over 8 bases. CDR1 and CDR2 (germline): GTSNPN, SVGIG (reference sequence). Trimming at V came to 2 bases and at J to 4 bases, leaving 4 bases not matched to a gene. The CDR3 covers 13 residues.

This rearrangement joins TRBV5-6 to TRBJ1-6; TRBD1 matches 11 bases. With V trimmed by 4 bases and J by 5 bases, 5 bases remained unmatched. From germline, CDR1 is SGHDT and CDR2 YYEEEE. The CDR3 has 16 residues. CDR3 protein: CASSADRGLNNSPLHF. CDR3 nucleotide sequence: TGTGCCAGCAGCGCGGACAGGGGGCTAAATAATTCACCCCTCCACTTT.

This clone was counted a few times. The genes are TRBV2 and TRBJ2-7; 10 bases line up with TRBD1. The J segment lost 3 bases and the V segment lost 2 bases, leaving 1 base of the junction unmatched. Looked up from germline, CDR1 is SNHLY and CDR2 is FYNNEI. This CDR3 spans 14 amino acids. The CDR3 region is CASSEWTGGYEQYF. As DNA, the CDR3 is TGTGCCAGCAGTGAATGGACAGGGGGCTACGAGCAGTACTTC.

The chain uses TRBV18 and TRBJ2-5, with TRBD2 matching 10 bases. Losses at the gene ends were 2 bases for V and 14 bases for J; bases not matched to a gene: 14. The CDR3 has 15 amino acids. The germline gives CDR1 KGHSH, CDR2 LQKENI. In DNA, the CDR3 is TGTGCCAGCTCACCAGGCGAGGGGCGGCTAGCGGGGGATTACTTC. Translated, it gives CASSPGEGRLAGDYF.

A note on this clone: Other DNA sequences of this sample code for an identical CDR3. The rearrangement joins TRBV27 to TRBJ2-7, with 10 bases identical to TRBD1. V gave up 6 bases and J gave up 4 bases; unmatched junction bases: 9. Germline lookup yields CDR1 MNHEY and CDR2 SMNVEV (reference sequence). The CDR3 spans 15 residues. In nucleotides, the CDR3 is TGTGCCAGCAGCTCCGCCGGGACAGGGGATTACGAGCAGTACTTC. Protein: CASSSAGTGDYEQYF.

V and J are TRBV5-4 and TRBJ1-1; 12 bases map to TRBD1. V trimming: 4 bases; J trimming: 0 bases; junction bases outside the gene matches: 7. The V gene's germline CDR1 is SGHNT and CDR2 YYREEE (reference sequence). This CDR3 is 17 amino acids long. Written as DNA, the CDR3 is TGTGCCAGCAGCCTGGGACAGGGGGCTGCCATGAACACTGAAGCTTTCTTT. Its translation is CASSLGQGAAMNTEAFF.

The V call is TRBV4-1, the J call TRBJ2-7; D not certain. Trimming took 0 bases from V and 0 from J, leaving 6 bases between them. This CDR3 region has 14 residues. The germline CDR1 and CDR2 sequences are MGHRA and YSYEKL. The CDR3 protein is CASSQEADSYEQYF. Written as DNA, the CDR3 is TGCGCCAGCAGCCAAGAAGCCGACTCCTACGAGCAGTACTTC.